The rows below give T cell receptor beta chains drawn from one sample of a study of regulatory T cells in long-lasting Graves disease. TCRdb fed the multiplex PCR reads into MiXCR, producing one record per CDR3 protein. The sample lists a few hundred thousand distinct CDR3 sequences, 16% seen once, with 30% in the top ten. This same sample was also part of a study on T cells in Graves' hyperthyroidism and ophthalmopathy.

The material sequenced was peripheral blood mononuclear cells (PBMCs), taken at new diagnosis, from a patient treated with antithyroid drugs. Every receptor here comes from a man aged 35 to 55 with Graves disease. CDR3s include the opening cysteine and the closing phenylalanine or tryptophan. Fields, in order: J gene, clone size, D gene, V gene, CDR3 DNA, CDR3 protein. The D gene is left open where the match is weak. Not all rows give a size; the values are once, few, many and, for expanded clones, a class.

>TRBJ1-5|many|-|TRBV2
TGTGCCAGCAGTGGGACAGATAGCAATCAGCCCCAGCATTTT
CASSGTDSNQPQHF
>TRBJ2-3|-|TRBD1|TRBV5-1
TGCGCCAGCAGCCTCTACAGGGGCCATAGCACAGATACGCAGTATTTT
CASSLYRGHSTDTQYF
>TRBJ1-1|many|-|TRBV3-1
TGTGCCAGCAGCCAAGTGTCTCGGGGGGAAGCTTTCTTT
CASSQVSRGEAFF
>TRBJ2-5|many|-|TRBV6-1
TGTGCCAGCACCCGTGGGGGGTTTGAGACCCAGTACTTC
CASTRGGFETQYF
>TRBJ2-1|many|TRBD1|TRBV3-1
TGTGCCAGCAGCCTCGGAGTGGGGACAGGGGTCTCCAATGAGCAGTTCTTC
CASSLGVGTGVSNEQFF
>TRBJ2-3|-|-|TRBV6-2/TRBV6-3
TGTGCCAGCAGTTATGGAGGGCAACAGGGAGATACGCAGTATTTT
CASSYGGQQGDTQYF
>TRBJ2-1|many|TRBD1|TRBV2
TGTGCCAGCAGCTGGGACAGGGGGAATGAGCAGTTCTTC
CASSWDRGNEQFF
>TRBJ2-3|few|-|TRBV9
TGTGCCAGCAGCGTACCGCGGGGGCCCACAGATACGCAGTATTTT
CASSVPRGPTDTQYF
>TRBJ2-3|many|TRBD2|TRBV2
TGTGCCGGCGGGGCTAGCGGGGGGTCAGATACGCAGTATTTT
CAGGASGGSDTQYF
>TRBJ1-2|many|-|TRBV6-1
TGTGCCAGCAGTGAACGGCGCCCCCTCTATGGCTACACCTTC
CASSERRPLYGYTF
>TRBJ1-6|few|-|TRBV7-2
TGTGCCAGCAGCCCCACTCAGGAACCCAATTCACCCCTCCACTTT
CASSPTQEPNSPLHF
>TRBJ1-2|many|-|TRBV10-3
TGTGCCATCAGTGACAACTATGGCTACACCTTC
CAISDNYGYTF
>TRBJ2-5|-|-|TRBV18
TGTGCCAGCTCACGACAGCCCCAAGAGACCCAGTACTTC
CASSRQPQETQYF
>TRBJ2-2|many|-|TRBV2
TGTGCCAGCAGAATCCGGGACTCGAACACCGGGGAGCTGTTTTTT
CASRIRDSNTGELFF
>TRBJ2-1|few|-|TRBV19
TGTGCCAGCAAAAAGGACAGTGGGCCTTGGAATGAGCAGTTCTTC
CASKKDSGPWNEQFF
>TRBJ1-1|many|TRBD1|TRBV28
TGTGCCAGCAGGCTAACAGGGGCCCAGAACACTGAAGCTTTCTTT
CASRLTGAQNTEAFF
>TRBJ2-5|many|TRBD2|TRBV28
TGTGCCAGCAGTTTTAGCGGGGGGGTAGAGACCCAGTACTTC
CASSFSGGVETQYF
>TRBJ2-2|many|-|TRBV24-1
TGTGCCACCAGTGACACGAACACCGGGGAGCTGTTTTTT
CATSDTNTGELFF
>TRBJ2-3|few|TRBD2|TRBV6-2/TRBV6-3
TGTGCCAGCATACTAGCGGGGGGCCCAGATACGCAGTATTTT
CASILAGGPDTQYF
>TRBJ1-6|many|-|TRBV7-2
TGTGCCAGCAGCTTTAACAGGCTGTTCGGTGATAATTCACCCCTCCACTTT
CASSFNRLFGDNSPLHF
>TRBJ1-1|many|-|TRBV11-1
TGTGCCAGCAGCTCCAGCTTGGTCACTGAAGCTTTCTTT
CASSSSLVTEAFF
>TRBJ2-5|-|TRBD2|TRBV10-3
TGTGCCATCAGCCTGACGGGGGGCCAAGAGACCCAGTACTTC
CAISLTGGQETQYF
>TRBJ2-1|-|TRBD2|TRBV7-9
TGTGCCAGCAGCTCCACCTCGGGGGCGGGGGGATACAATGAGCAGTTCTTC
CASSSTSGAGGYNEQFF
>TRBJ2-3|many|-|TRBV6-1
TGTGCCAGCAGTAACCTCGGGGGCGATACGCAGTATTTT
CASSNLGGDTQYF
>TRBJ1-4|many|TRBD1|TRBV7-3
TGTGCCAGCAGCTTTCCGGGACAGGGGGCGGAAGAAAAACTGTTTTTT
CASSFPGQGAEEKLFF
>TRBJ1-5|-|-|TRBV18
TGTCCCAGCTCACTTACGGGGGGTCAGCCCCAGCATTTT
CPSSLTGGQPQHF
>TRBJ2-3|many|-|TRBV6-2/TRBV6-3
TGTGCCAGCAGTCGCGGACCTAGAAGAGATACGCAGTATTTT
CASSRGPRRDTQYF
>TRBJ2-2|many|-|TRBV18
TGTGCCAGCTCACCGCCAGGACCCGAGGGCACCGGGGAGCTGTTTTTT
CASSPPGPEGTGELFF
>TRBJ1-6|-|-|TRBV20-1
TGCAGTGCTAGTCGGGGCCCCTATAATTCACCCCTCCACTTT
CSASRGPYNSPLHF
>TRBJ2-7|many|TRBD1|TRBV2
TGTGCCAGCAGCGACAGGGTCGCCTACGAGCAGTACTTC
CASSDRVAYEQYF
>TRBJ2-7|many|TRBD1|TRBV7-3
TGTGCCAGCAGCTTAACGGGGGGACAGGGTTACGAGCAGTACTTC
CASSLTGGQGYEQYF
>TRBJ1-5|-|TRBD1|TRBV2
TGTGCCAGCAGTACTAGACAGGGCATCCAGCCCCAGCATTTT
CASSTRQGIQPQHF
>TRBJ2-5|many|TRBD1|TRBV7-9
TGTGCCAGCAGCCCCGACAGGGGAGGATGGGAGACCCAGTACTTC
CASSPDRGGWETQYF
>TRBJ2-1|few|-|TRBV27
TGTGCCAGCAATTTCCGGGACTCATACAATGAGCAGTTCTTC
CASNFRDSYNEQFF
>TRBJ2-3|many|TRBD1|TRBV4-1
TGCGCCAGCAGCCAAGATCGGCAGGGGGGCACAGATACGCAGTATTTT
CASSQDRQGGTDTQYF
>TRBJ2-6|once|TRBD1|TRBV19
TGTGCCAGCACCTGGGACAGGGCTGGGGCCAACGTCCTGACTTTC
CASTWDRAGANVLTF
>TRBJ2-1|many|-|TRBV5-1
TGCGCCAGCAGCCTTGCCCTTAGCGGCATCAATGAGCAGTTCTTC
CASSLALSGINEQFF
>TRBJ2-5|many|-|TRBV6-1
TGTGCCAGCAGGTCGACGCTTCTTAACCAGTACTTC
CASRSTLLNQYF
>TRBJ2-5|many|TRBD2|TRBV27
TGTGCCAGCAGTCGGACTAGCGGGGGGGCGGAGACCCAGTACTTC
CASSRTSGGAETQYF
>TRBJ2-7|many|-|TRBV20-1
TGCAGTGCTAGCGGGATGGGGGGCTACGAGCAGTACTTC
CSASGMGGYEQYF
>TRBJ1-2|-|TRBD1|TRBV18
TGTGCCAGCTCACCAAGGACAGGGCCCTATGGCTACACCTTC
CASSPRTGPYGYTF
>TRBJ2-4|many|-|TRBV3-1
TGTGCCAGCAGCCAAAGTGTAGCAAGGAACATTCAGTACTTC
CASSQSVARNIQYF
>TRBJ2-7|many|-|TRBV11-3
TGTGCCAGCAGCTTTATGGACCAATCCTACGAGCAGTACTTC
CASSFMDQSYEQYF
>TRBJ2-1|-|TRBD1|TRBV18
TGTGCCAGCTCACTTGGGACAGGAAACTACAATGAGCAGTTCTTC
CASSLGTGNYNEQFF
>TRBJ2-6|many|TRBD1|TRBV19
TGTGCCAGTAGTCGGGACAGACCTGCTGGGGCCAACGTCCTGACTTTC
CASSRDRPAGANVLTF
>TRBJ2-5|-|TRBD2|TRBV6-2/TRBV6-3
TGTGCCAGCAGGGGACTAGCGGGGGAAAATAACTTGTACCAAGAGACCCAGTACTTC
CASRGLAGENNLYQETQYF
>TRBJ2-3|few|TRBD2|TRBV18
TGTGCCAGCTCACCGCGGGGGGGGCCGGGAACAGATACGCAGTATTTT
CASSPRGGPGTDTQYF
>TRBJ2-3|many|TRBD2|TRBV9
TGTGCCAGCAGCGTAGGGAGCGGGGGGGCCGTAGATACGCAGTATTTT
CASSVGSGGAVDTQYF
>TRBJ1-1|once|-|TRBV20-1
TGCAGTGCTCCCAGCCTGAACACTGAAGCTTTCTTT
CSAPSLNTEAFF
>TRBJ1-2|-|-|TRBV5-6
TGTGCCAGCAGCTTGGATGGGGGCCACGGCTATGGCTACACCTTC
CASSLDGGHGYGYTF
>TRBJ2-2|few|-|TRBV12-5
TGTGCTAGTGGTCCCCCGTCCCGAGGATTCAACACCGGGGAGCTGTTTTTT
CASGPPSRGFNTGELFF
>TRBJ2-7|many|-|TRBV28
TGTGCCAGCAGTTTTGTCAGATCCCCGTACGAGCAGTACTTC
CASSFVRSPYEQYF